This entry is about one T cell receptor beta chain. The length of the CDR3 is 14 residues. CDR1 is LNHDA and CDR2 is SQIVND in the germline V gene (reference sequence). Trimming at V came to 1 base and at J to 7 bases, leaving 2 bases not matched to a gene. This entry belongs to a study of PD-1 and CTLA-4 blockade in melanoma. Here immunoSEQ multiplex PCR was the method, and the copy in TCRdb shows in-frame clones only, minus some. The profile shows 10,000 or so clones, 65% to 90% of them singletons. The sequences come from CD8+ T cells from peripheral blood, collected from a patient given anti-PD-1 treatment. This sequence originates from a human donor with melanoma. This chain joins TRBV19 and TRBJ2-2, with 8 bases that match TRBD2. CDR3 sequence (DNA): TGTGCCAGTAGTATAGGGCGGGAGGTCGGGGAGCTGTTTTTT. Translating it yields CASSIGREVGELFF.